The rows below give T cell receptor beta chains drawn from one sample of a study of blood T cell repertoires in COVID-19. TCRdb keeps only in-frame clones here, not all; method: immunoSEQ multiplex PCR. This sample yields 250,000 or so clones, of which about 85% are seen a single time; 6.6% belongs to the top ten. Sequencing was carried out using PBMCs or T cells enriched from blood (not recorded which). Source of these receptors: a woman in her forties or fifties who had been exposed to COVID-19. Both conserved end residues are part of each CDR3. A D gene is named only where the DNA matches it firmly. The size field is filled for only some rows; it gives once, few, many or a size class.

TRBV12-3/TRBV12-4	TRBJ1-1	NA	NA	TGTGGGACTGGCAGGTCCCCTTGGGGTGAAGCTTTCTTT	CGTGRSPWGEAFF
TRBV12-3/TRBV12-4	TRBJ2-7	NA	many	TGTGCCAGCAGTTTGGGCGGGGGCAACGAGCAGTACTTC	CASSLGGGNEQYF
TRBV18	TRBJ2-7	TRBD1	NA	TGTGCCAGCTCCCGGGACAGGCCGGACGAGCAGTACTTC	CASSRDRPDEQYF
TRBV7-9	TRBJ1-5	NA	NA	TGTGCCAGCAGCTCAACGTCGGGTCAGCCCCAGCATTTT	CASSSTSGQPQHF
TRBV28	TRBJ1-1	TRBD1	once	TGTGCCAGCAGTTTATCCAAACAGGGGGACACTGAAGCTTTCTTT	CASSLSKQGDTEAFF
TRBV12-3/TRBV12-4	TRBJ1-2	TRBD1	NA	TGTGCCACCCAGGGGGGTAGGGGCTACACCTTC	CATQGGRGYTF
TRBV28	TRBJ1-3	TRBD1	few	TGTGCCAGCAGAACGCCCAGGACAGGGGGCGCTGGAAACACCATATATTTT	CASRTPRTGGAGNTIYF
TRBV7-3	TRBJ2-1	NA	NA	TGTGCCAGCAGCTCCCTCGGGGGGCCCTACAATGAGCAGTTCTTC	CASSSLGGPYNEQFF
TRBV7-3	TRBJ2-1	TRBD2	NA	TGTGCCAGCAGCCCCGGGAGGGGAGGGTACAATGAGCAGTTCTTC	CASSPGRGGYNEQFF
TRBV21-1	TRBJ2-7	NA	once	TGTGCCAGCAGCAAAGTGAAGCAGGGCTCCTTTTACGAGCAGTACTTC	CASSKVKQGSFYEQYF
TRBV19	TRBJ1-5	NA	NA	TGTGCCAGTAGTATAGGCGGGGCAAGCAATCAGCCCCAGCATTTT	CASSIGGASNQPQHF
TRBV28	TRBJ2-3	TRBD1	NA	TGTGCCAGCAGTCCACCTACAGGGGTTGCCACAGATACGCAGTATTTT	CASSPPTGVATDTQYF
TRBV7-3	TRBJ1-1	NA	once	TGTGCCAGCAAAAGGGGAGGCAACACTGAAGCTTTCTTT	CASKRGGNTEAFF
TRBV6-5	TRBJ1-6	TRBD1	NA	TGTGCCAGCAGCACGACAGGGTTTAATTCACCCCTCCACTTT	CASSTTGFNSPLHF
TRBV11-2	TRBJ2-2	TRBD1	NA	TGTGCCAGCAGCTTAACAGGGGGCGTCGGGATCGGGGAGCTGTTTTTT	CASSLTGGVGIGELFF
TRBV7-9	TRBJ2-1	NA	NA	TGTGCCAGCGGAAGGGGGTCCTACAATGAGCAGTTCTTC	CASGRGSYNEQFF
TRBV30	TRBJ1-1	NA	NA	TGTGCCTGGAGTGTGGGACTGGGGAACACTGAAGCTTTCTTT	CAWSVGLGNTEAFF
TRBV2	TRBJ2-5	NA	NA	TGTGCCAGCAGCTTCTCCTCTAAAGAGACCCAGTACTTC	CASSFSSKETQYF
TRBV28	TRBJ1-2	TRBD1	NA	TGTGCCAGCAGCAAGGACAGGGCTGACTATGGCTACACCTTC	CASSKDRADYGYTF
TRBV4-1	TRBJ2-3	TRBD2	NA	TGCGCCAGCAGCCCAAGTGAAGGACTAGCGGGGGGCCCAGATACGCAGTATTTT	CASSPSEGLAGGPDTQYF
TRBV5-1	TRBJ1-1	NA	NA	TGCGCCAGCAGCCAAAATTATGGGAGTGGGGGCCGCACTGAAGCTTTCTTT	CASSQNYGSGGRTEAFF
TRBV7-3	TRBJ2-7	TRBD1	NA	TGTGCCAGCAGTTTAACCCGGGACAGGGAGCAGTACTTC	CASSLTRDREQYF
TRBV6-5	TRBJ1-5	NA	NA	TGTGCCAGCAAAAAGGACAGAACCAATCAGCCCCAGCATTTT	CASKKDRTNQPQHF
TRBV27	TRBJ1-2	NA	NA	TGTGCCAGCAGTCTGACGGAGAACTATGGCTACACCTTC	CASSLTENYGYTF
TRBV6-5	TRBJ2-1	NA	NA	TGTGCCAGCAAAAGGTTTGAGGATGAGCAGTTCTTC	CASKRFEDEQFF
TRBV7-8	TRBJ1-1	NA	NA	TGTGCCACGAAACAGGGTTTGGACACTGAAGCTTTCTTT	CATKQGLDTEAFF
TRBV18	TRBJ1-3	NA	many	TGTGCCAGCTCACCACCGAGGACTAGCTCTGGAAACACCATATATTTT	CASSPPRTSSGNTIYF
TRBV27	TRBJ2-7	TRBD1	NA	TGTGCCAGCAGCCTCGCCGGGACAGGGCTCTCCTACGAGCAGTACTTC	CASSLAGTGLSYEQYF
TRBV7-9	TRBJ1-6	NA	few	TGTGCCAGCAGCCCCCCAGTCAGTAATTCACCCCTCCACTTT	CASSPPVSNSPLHF